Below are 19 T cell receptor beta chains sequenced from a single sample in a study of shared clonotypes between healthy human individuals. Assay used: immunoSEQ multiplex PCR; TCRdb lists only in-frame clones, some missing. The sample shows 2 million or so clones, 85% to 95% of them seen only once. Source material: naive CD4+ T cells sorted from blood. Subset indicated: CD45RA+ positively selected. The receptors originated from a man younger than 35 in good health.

CDR3 in amino acids: CASSPIKGARVAKNIQYF. The DNA of the CDR3 is TGCGCCAGCAGCCCCATAAAAGGGGCACGCGTAGCCAAAAACATTCAGTACTTC. The chain recombines TRBV4-1 with TRBJ2-4; a weak D match, TRBD1 (5 bases). Germline CDR1 MGHRA, CDR2 YSYEKL. Trimming took off 4 bases at V and 0 bases at J, with 19 bases between the two ends. The CDR3 runs 18 residues.

The CDR3 here is CASSTGQTLNEKLFF. The CDR3 DNA reads TGTGCCAGTAGTACGGGACAGACGCTTAATGAAAAACTGTTTTTT. The J gene is TRBJ1-4, the V gene TRBV19, with 7 bases that match TRBD1. After removal of 4 bases from V and 4 bases from J, the junction contained 6 bases not matched to a gene. CDR1 is LNHDA, CDR2 SQIVND, per germline (reference sequence). This CDR3 is built from 15 residues.

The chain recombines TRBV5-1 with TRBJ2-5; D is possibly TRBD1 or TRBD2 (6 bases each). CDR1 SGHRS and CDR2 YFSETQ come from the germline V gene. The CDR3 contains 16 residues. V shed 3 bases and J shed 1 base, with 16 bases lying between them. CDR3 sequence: CASSSTGTAIQETQYF. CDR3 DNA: TGCGCCAGCAGCTCCACAGGGACTGCTATCCAAGAGACCCAGTACTTC.

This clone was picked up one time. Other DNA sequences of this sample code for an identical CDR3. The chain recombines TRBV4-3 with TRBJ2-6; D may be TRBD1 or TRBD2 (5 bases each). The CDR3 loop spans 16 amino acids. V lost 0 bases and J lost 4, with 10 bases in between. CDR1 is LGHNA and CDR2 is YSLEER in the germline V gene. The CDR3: CASSQDRGPGANVLTF. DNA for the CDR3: TGCGCCAGCAGCCAAGATCGGGGACCCGGGGCCAACGTCCTGACTTTC.

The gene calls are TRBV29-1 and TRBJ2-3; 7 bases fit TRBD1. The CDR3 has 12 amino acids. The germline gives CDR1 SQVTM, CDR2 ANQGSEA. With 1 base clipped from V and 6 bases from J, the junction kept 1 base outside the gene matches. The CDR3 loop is CSVEAGGDTQYF. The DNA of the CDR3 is TGCAGCGTTGAAGCAGGGGGTGATACGCAGTATTTT.

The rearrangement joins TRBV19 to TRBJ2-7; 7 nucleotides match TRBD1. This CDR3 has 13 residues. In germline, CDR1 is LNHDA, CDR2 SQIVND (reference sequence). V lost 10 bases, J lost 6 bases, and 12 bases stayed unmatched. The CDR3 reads CATTGTALGEQYF. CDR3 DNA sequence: TGTGCCACCACCGGGACAGCTCTAGGCGAGCAGTACTTC.

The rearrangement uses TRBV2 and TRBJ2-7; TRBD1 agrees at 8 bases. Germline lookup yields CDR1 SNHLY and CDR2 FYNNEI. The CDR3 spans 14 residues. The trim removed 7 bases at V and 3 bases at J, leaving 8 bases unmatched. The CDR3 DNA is TGTGCCAGCAATTTTGGGACAGGATACTACGAGCAGTACTTC. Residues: CASNFGTGYYEQYF.

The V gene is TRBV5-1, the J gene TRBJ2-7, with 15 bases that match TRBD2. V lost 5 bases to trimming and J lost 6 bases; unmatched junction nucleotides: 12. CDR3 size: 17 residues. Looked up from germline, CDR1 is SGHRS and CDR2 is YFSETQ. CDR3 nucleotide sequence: TGCGCCAGCAGTTTCAACGGTGGACTAGCGGGAGGGTCCGAGCAGTACTTC. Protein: CASSFNGGLAGGSEQYF.

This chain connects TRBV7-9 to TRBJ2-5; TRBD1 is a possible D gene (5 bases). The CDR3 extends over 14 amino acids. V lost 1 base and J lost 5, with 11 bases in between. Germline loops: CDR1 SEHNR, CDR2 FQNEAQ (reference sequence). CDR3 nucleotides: TGTGCCAGCAGCTTAGTCAGGGCGTCGGAGACCCAGTACTTC. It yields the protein CASSLVRASETQYF.

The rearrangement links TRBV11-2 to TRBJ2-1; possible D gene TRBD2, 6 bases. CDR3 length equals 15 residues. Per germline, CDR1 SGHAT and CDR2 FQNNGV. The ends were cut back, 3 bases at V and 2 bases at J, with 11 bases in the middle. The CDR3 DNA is TGTGCCAGCAGCTTCAATGGCGGGGCCTACAATGAGCAGTTCTTC. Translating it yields CASSFNGGAYNEQFF.

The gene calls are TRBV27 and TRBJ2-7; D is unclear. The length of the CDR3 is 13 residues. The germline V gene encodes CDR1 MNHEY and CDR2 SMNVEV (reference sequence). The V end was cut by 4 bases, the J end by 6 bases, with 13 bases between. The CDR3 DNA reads TGTGCCAGCAGTTCCCTCGGAAGCGCCGAGCAGTACTTC. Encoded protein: CASSSLGSAEQYF.

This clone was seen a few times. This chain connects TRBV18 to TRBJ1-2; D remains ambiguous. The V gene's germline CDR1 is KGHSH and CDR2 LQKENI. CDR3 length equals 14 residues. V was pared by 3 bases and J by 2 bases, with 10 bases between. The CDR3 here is CASSPVPGNYGYTF. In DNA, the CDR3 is TGTGCCAGCTCACCCGTACCGGGGAACTATGGCTACACCTTC.

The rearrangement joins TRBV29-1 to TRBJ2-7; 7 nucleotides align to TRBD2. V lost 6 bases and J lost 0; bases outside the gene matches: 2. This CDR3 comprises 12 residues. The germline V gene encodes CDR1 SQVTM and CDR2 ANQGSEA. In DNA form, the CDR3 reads TGCAGCGTGGGGGGGGACTCCTACGAGCAGTACTTC. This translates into CSVGGDSYEQYF.

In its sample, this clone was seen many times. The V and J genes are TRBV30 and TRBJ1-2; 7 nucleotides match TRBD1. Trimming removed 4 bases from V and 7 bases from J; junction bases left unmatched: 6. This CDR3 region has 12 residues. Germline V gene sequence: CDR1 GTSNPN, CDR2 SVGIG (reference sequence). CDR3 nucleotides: TGTGCCTGGATCAAAGACAGGGTTGGCTACACCTTC. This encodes CAWIKDRVGYTF.

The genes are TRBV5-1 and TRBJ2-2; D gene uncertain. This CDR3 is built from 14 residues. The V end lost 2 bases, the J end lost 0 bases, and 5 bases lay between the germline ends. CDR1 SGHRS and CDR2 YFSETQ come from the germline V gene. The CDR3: CASSFAANTGELFF. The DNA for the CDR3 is TGCGCCAGCAGCTTCGCGGCGAACACCGGGGAGCTGTTTTTT.

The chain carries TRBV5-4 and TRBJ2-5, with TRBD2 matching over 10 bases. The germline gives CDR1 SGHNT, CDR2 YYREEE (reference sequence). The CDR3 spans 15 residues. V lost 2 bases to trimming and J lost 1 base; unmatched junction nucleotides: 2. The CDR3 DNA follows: TGTGCCAGCAGCTTTCCTAGCGGGAGCCAAGAGACCCAGTACTTC. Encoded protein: CASSFPSGSQETQYF. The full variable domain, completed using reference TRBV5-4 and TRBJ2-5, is ETGVTQSPTHLIKTRGQQVTLRCSSQSGHNTVSWYQQALGQGPQFIFQYYREEENGRGNFPPRFSGLQFPNYSSELNVNALELDDSALYLCASSFPSGSQETQYFGPGTRLLVL.

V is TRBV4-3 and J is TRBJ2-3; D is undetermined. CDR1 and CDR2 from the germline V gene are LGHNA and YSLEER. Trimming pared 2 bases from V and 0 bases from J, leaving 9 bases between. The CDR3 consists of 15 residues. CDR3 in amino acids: CASSQWTSSTDTQYF. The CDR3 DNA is TGCGCCAGCAGCCAATGGACCTCTAGCACAGATACGCAGTATTTT.

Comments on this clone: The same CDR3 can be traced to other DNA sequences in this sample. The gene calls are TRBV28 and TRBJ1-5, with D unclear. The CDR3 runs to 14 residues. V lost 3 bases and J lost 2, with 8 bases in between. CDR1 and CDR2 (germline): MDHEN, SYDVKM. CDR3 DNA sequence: TGTGCCAGCAGTTTCCCAAGAGGCAATCAGCCCCAGCATTTT. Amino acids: CASSFPRGNQPQHF. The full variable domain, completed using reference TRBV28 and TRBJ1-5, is DVKVTQSSRYLVKRTGEKVFLECVQDMDHENMFWYRQDPGLGLRLIYFSYDVKMKEKGDIPEGYSVSREKKERFSLILESASTNQTSMYLCASSFPRGNQPQHFGDGTRLSIL.

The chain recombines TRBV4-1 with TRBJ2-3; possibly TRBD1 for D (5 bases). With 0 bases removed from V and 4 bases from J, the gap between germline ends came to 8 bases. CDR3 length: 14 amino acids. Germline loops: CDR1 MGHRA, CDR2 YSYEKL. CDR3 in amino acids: CASSQDRVADTQYF. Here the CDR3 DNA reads TGCGCCAGCAGCCAAGACAGGGTTGCAGATACGCAGTATTTT.